This TCR beta chain was recovered during a study of T cell responses to AZD1222 COVID-19 vaccine. Study-wide findings and caveats: Two AZD1222 doses significantly raised spike-specific TCR breadth and depth over controls. Possibly, clonal diversity was underestimated; donors were largely white British and included more females.

The CDR3 contains 13 residues. V gave up 5 bases and J gave up 6 bases, with 10 bases separating them. Germline assignment: CDR1 MGHRA and CDR2 YSYEKL. As regards this clone: Its antigen is currently unknown.

Sequencing was performed with immunoSEQ multiplex PCR; in TCRdb, only in-frame clones are kept and a portion is missing. The table lists more than 150,000 clones, 90% to 95% of them singletons. The sample consisted of peripheral blood, taken 28 days after the second AZD1222 dose. The receptor was isolated from an adult who received the AZD1222 COVID-19 vaccine. This chain connects TRBV4-1 to TRBJ1-4; D uncertain. In nucleotides, the CDR3 is TGCGCCAGCAGCAGGAACCTGGATGAAAAACTGTTTTTT. Translated: CASSRNLDEKLFF.